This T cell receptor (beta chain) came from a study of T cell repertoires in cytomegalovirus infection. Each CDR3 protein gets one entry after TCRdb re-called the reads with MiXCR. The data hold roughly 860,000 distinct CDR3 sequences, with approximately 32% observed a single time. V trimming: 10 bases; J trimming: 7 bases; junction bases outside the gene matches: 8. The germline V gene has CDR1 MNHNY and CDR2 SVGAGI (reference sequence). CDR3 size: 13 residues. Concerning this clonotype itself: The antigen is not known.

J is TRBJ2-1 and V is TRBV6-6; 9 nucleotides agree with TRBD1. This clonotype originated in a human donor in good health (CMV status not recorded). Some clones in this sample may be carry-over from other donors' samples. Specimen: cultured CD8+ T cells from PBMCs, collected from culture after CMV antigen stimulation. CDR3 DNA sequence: TGTGCCACCACAGGGGGCGCGTGGAATGAGCAGTTCTTC. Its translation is CATTGGAWNEQFF.